Listed below are T cell receptor beta chains from one sample, sequenced in a study of T cells after yellow fever vaccination. A single record per CDR3 protein comes from TCRdb applying MiXCR to the 5' RACE reads. The sample has about 350,000 distinct CDR3 sequences, around a tenth seen once. This sample comprised PBMCs, obtained on the day of the first yellow fever vaccination. The receptor set was obtained from a man aged 18 to 35 who received the YFV17D yellow fever vaccine. Each CDR3 is given with its conserved first and last residue. D genes are given only for firm matches. Not all rows give a size; the values are once, few, many and, for expanded clones, a class.

D	size	V	J	CDR3	DNA
-	-	TRBV12-3/TRBV12-4	TRBJ1-6	CASSLGGAVGNSPLHF	TGTGCCAGCAGTTTAGGGGGCGCAGTCGGAAATTCACCCCTCCACTTT
-	few	TRBV4-3	TRBJ1-2	CASSQGGIYGYTF	TGCGCCAGCAGCCAGGGGGGGATCTATGGCTACACCTTC
TRBD1	few	TRBV4-3	TRBJ1-2	CASSQVGDRGLYGYTF	TGCGCCAGCAGCCAAGTAGGGGACAGGGGGCTCTATGGCTACACCTTC
TRBD2	-	TRBV20-1	TRBJ2-4	CSARAGRGGRINIQYF	TGCAGTGCTAGAGCCGGGCGGGGGGGCCGAATAAACATTCAGTACTTC
-	few	TRBV20-1	TRBJ2-4	CSAGLSAKNIQYF	TGCAGTGCTGGATTAAGTGCCAAAAACATTCAGTACTTC
TRBD1	many	TRBV12-3/TRBV12-4	TRBJ1-5	CASSPMTGGRTQPQHF	TGTGCCAGCAGTCCTATGACAGGGGGCAGGACTCAGCCCCAGCATTTT
-	many	TRBV5-1	TRBJ2-3	CASSLAGWGTDTQYF	TGCGCCAGCAGCCTCGCGGGGTGGGGCACAGATACGCAGTATTTT
TRBD1	few	TRBV29-1	TRBJ1-5	CSVQTGGNQPQHF	TGCAGCGTACAGACAGGGGGCAATCAGCCCCAGCATTTT
-	many	TRBV7-2	TRBJ2-3	CASSLNTGIDTQYF	TGTGCCAGCAGCTTAAACACAGGGATAGATACGCAGTATTTT
TRBD1	-	TRBV6-1	TRBJ1-5	CASSSGGSVQPQHF	TGTGCCAGCAGCTCAGGGGGCTCAGTTCAGCCCCAGCATTTT
-	-	TRBV15	TRBJ1-6	CATSSQNSYNSPLHF	TGTGCCACCAGCAGTCAAAACTCCTATAATTCACCCCTCCACTTT
TRBD2	-	TRBV2	TRBJ2-1	CASSVSSGGQNNEQFF	TGTGCCAGCAGTGTATCTAGCGGGGGCCAAAACAATGAGCAGTTCTTC
TRBD2	-	TRBV14	TRBJ2-7	CASSRSRGGLSEQYF	TGTGCCAGCAGCCGAAGTCGGGGGGGCCTCAGCGAGCAGTACTTC
-	-	TRBV20-1	TRBJ1-5	CSARLRGDQPQHF	TGCAGTGCTAGATTACGGGGAGATCAGCCCCAGCATTTT
-	many	TRBV2	TRBJ1-2	CASSVTELDGYTF	TGTGCCAGCAGTGTAACGGAACTAGATGGCTACACCTTC
-	few	TRBV5-5	TRBJ2-4	CASSLVGRAPLAKNIQYF	TGTGCCAGCAGCTTGGTTGGCCGAGCTCCCCTGGCCAAAAACATTCAGTACTTC
-	-	TRBV11-2	TRBJ2-1	CASSSLFRDIDNEQFF	TGTGCCAGCAGCTCCCTGTTCAGGGACATTGACAATGAGCAGTTCTTC
-	-	TRBV4-3	TRBJ2-3	CASRVEGTDTQYF	TGCGCTTCGAGGGTTGAGGGCACAGATACGCAGTATTTT
-	few	TRBV27	TRBJ2-6	CASSLSRAGANVLTF	TGTGCCAGCAGTTTGTCCCGGGCTGGGGCCAACGTCCTGACTTTC
TRBD2	few	TRBV6-1	TRBJ2-1	CASSVRLAGALVEQFF	TGTGCCAGCAGTGTTCGACTAGCGGGGGCCCTCGTTGAGCAGTTCTTC
-	many	TRBV7-9	TRBJ2-5	CARTINRAPSGETQYF	TGTGCCAGGACTATAAACAGGGCCCCAAGCGGAGAGACCCAGTACTTC
-	many	TRBV7-2	TRBJ2-7	CASSLALGQTYEQYF	TGTGCCAGCAGCTTAGCTCTGGGCCAAACCTACGAGCAGTACTTC
-	few	TRBV29-1	TRBJ1-2	CSPQSDSLGYTF	TGCAGTCCGCAAAGTGATAGCCTTGGTTACACCTTC
TRBD2	-	TRBV3-1	TRBJ2-3	CASSQNPWSGATDTQYF	TGTGCCAGCAGCCAGAACCCCTGGAGCGGGGCCACAGATACGCAGTATTTT
-	many	TRBV7-2	TRBJ1-1	CASSQEVNTEAFF	TGTGCCAGCAGCCAGGAGGTGAACACTGAAGCTTTCTTT
-	-	TRBV6-1	TRBJ1-2	CASNSGTNYGYTF	TGTGCCAGCAACTCAGGGACCAACTATGGCTACACCTTC
-	many	TRBV12-3/TRBV12-4	TRBJ2-7	CASTQRGANYEQYF	TGTGCCAGCACCCAGAGGGGGGCCAACTACGAGCAGTACTTC
-	few	TRBV12-3/TRBV12-4	TRBJ1-2	CASSFRGAHGGYTF	TGTGCCAGCAGTTTTCGGGGGGCTCATGGAGGCTACACCTTC
TRBD1	many	TRBV14	TRBJ2-5	CASSHDAGTGYQETQYF	TGTGCCAGCAGCCATGATGCCGGGACAGGGTACCAAGAGACCCAGTACTTC
-	many	TRBV20-1	TRBJ2-2	CSASPGSGELFF	TGCAGTGCTAGTCCCGGGTCCGGGGAGCTGTTTTTT
-	many	TRBV7-6	TRBJ1-2	CASSPGPLNGYTF	TGTGCCAGCAGCCCAGGACCCTTAAATGGCTACACCTTC
-	many	TRBV7-2	TRBJ2-7	CASSPYPGRSGQQYF	TGTGCCAGCAGCCCCTATCCCGGGCGGAGTGGGCAGCAGTACTTC
TRBD2	-	TRBV4-2	TRBJ2-2	CASSQALAGNPPGELFF	TGTGCCAGCAGCCAGGCTCTAGCGGGGAACCCCCCGGGGGAGCTGTTTTTT
TRBD2	many	TRBV11-1	TRBJ2-1	CASSLAPGLAGIHNEQFF	TGTGCCAGCAGCTTAGCCCCAGGACTAGCGGGTATACACAATGAGCAGTTCTTC
TRBD1	few	TRBV29-1	TRBJ1-2	CSVDQRLGQPVLTLGGYTF	TGCAGCGTCGACCAGCGGTTGGGACAGCCCGTTTTAACTTTAGGAGGCTACACCTTC
TRBD1	many	TRBV7-2	TRBJ1-5	CASSFDRGVQPQHF	TGTGCCAGCAGCTTCGACAGGGGTGTTCAGCCCCAGCATTTT
-	few	TRBV21-1	TRBJ2-2	CASSTGTGLAGELFF	TGTGCCAGCAGTACCGGGACAGGGTTGGCCGGGGAGCTGTTTTTT
TRBD2	few	TRBV20-1	TRBJ2-1	CSAPITGGLAGPSSYNEQFF	TGCAGTGCTCCTATTACAGGGGGACTAGCGGGGCCGAGCTCCTACAATGAGCAGTTCTTC
-	many	TRBV4-3	TRBJ1-2	CASSQDWGVNYGYTF	TGCGCCAGCAGCCAAGATTGGGGGGTTAACTATGGCTACACCTTC
TRBD1	-	TRBV27	TRBJ1-2	CASSVGTANYGYTF	TGTGCCAGCAGTGTCGGGACAGCTAACTATGGCTACACCTTC
-	-	TRBV20-1	TRBJ1-1	CSATNTGPTEAFF	TGCAGTGCTACCAACACGGGGCCCACTGAAGCTTTCTTT
-	few	TRBV20-1	TRBJ2-5	CSAELGETQYF	TGCAGTGCGGAGCTAGGGGAGACCCAGTACTTC
-	few	TRBV20-1	TRBJ1-1	CSARSSYIYTEAFF	TGCAGTGCTAGAAGTTCGTACATCTACACTGAAGCTTTCTTT
-	-	TRBV6-1	TRBJ1-2	CASSEALLGFGIYGYTF	TGTGCCAGCAGTGAAGCGCTTCTAGGGTTTGGGATATATGGCTACACCTTC
TRBD1	-	TRBV10-3	TRBJ2-3	CAISDRTGRTDTQYF	TGTGCCATCAGTGATCGGACAGGGAGGACAGATACGCAGTATTTT
TRBD1	few	TRBV5-1	TRBJ2-2	CASSLGAGGADTGELFF	TGCGCCAGCAGCTTGGGTGCAGGGGGCGCGGACACCGGGGAGCTGTTTTTT
TRBD1	-	TRBV4-3	TRBJ1-3	CASSQVTGTGGNTIYF	TGCGCCAGCAGCCAGGTTACCGGGACAGGGGGTAACACCATATATTTT
TRBD2	-	TRBV10-3	TRBJ2-4	CAISPGLASQGAKNIQYF	TGTGCCATCAGCCCCGGACTAGCGTCCCAGGGGGCCAAAAACATTCAGTACTTC
-	-	TRBV5-6	TRBJ1-1	CASSKRGRDTEAFF	TGTGCCAGCAGTAAGAGGGGCCGAGACACTGAAGCTTTCTTT
-	few	TRBV14	TRBJ2-5	CASSRPDRNQETQYF	TGTGCCAGCAGCCGACCAGACAGAAACCAAGAGACCCAGTACTTC
TRBD1	many	TRBV20-1	TRBJ2-7	CSARGQGYEQYF	TGCAGTGCCCGGGGACAGGGCTACGAGCAGTACTTC
-	few	TRBV29-1	TRBJ2-7	CSVEMGPFYEQYF	TGCAGCGTTGAAATGGGACCTTTCTACGAGCAGTACTTC
-	many	TRBV7-9	TRBJ2-3	CASSWASTDTQYF	TGTGCCAGCAGCTGGGCCAGCACAGATACGCAGTATTTT
TRBD1	few	TRBV5-1	TRBJ2-3	CASRRQGAADTQYF	TGCGCCAGCAGAAGACAGGGGGCTGCAGATACGCAGTATTTT
-	few	TRBV23-1	TRBJ1-5	CASSRGQPQHF	TGCGCCAGCAGTCGGGGGCAGCCCCAGCATTTT
-	-	TRBV10-3	TRBJ1-4	CAISESVGTEKLFF	TGTGCCATCAGTGAGTCGGTGGGAACTGAAAAACTGTTTTTT
-	few	TRBV7-2	TRBJ1-6	CASSPTPGVHSPLHF	TGTGCCAGCAGCCCCACGCCCGGGGTTCATTCACCCCTCCACTTT